A single sample is the source of the 18 T cell receptor beta chains below, sequenced in a study of control samples from healthy donors and cancer patients. Sequencing was performed with immunoSEQ multiplex PCR; in TCRdb, only in-frame clones are kept and a portion is missing. This table holds tens of thousands of clones, approximately 86% found once. Sequencing input: blood. The receptors here all came from a man aged 55 to 70 in good health.

The rearrangement joins TRBV9 to TRBJ2-7, with D uncertain. The V gene's germline CDR1 is SGDLS and CDR2 YYNGEE. The V gene lost 0 bases and the J gene lost 3 bases, with 10 bases spanning the gap. The CDR3 has 14 residues. As DNA, the CDR3 is TGTGCCAGCAGCGTAGGGTCTAGTAGCTACGAGCAGTACTTC. It codes for CASSVGSSSYEQYF.

The rearrangement links TRBV27 to TRBJ2-5, with a weak D call TRBD1 (6 bases). The ends were cut back, 4 bases at V and 5 bases at J, with 14 bases in the middle. The CDR3 covers 14 residues. Germline CDR1 MNHEY, CDR2 SMNVEV (reference sequence). In DNA, the CDR3 is TGTGCCAGCAGTTCCGGCAGGGGATTGGAGACCCAGTACTTC. Translation: CASSSGRGLETQYF.

This clone occurred once. The V and J genes are TRBV4-2 and TRBJ2-7; D is undetermined. Germline assignment: CDR1 LGHNA and CDR2 YNFKEQ. Deletions cut 0 bases from V and 6 bases from J, with 12 bases between. The CDR3 runs 14 residues. The CDR3 region is CASSQDIPLGEQYF. The CDR3 nucleotides are TGTGCCAGCAGCCAAGATATCCCGTTGGGCGAGCAGTACTTC.

About this clone: At the DNA level, this CDR3 is encoded by other sequences in the same sample as well. This chain uses TRBV18 with TRBJ2-7, with 12 bases that match TRBD2. The germline V gene has CDR1 KGHSH and CDR2 LQKENI. J lost 2 bases, V lost 2 bases, and 1 base had no gene match. This CDR3 has 15 residues. The CDR3 DNA reads TGTGCCAGCTCACCAAGGACTAGCGGGGCCTACGAGCAGTACTTC. Its translation is CASSPRTSGAYEQYF.

The chain uses TRBV5-1 and TRBJ2-3; D is uncertain. V lost 0 bases to trimming and J lost 4 bases, with 12 bases between them. CDR1 and CDR2 (germline): SGHRS, YFSETQ. This CDR3 is built from 15 residues. The DNA of the CDR3 is TGCGCCAGCAGCTTGGGAGGACGGTCGTCAGATACGCAGTATTTT. Its translation is CASSLGGRSSDTQYF.

This rearrangement joins TRBV2 to TRBJ2-1, with D maybe TRBD2 (6 bases). The CDR3 extends over 14 amino acids. Germline V gene data show CDR1 as SNHLY and CDR2 as FYNNEI. The V end was cut by 7 bases, the J end by 0 bases, with 10 bases between. The CDR3 coding sequence is TGTGCCAGCACGCGGGGAAGCTCCTACAATGAGCAGTTCTTC. Encoded protein: CASTRGSSYNEQFF.

The chain joins TRBV24-1 to TRBJ2-2; the match to TRBD2 covers 10 bases. Germline V CDR1 and CDR2: KGHDR, SFDVKD. With V trimmed by 3 bases and J by 3 bases, 3 bases remained unmatched. CDR3 length: 16 residues. The CDR3 coding sequence is TGTGCCACCAGTGATCCCGGGACTAGCGACACCGGGGAGCTGTTTTTT. Its protein product is CATSDPGTSDTGELFF.

The chain links TRBV18 to TRBJ1-5; 7 bases align to TRBD1. Germline CDR1 reads KGHSH; CDR2 reads LQKENI. The V gene end was trimmed by 3 bases and the J gene end by 2 bases; junction bases not matched to a gene: 1. The CDR3 has 14 amino acids. The CDR3 DNA is TGTGCCAGCTCACCGGGGACAGGCAATCAGCCCCAGCATTTT. Protein sequence: CASSPGTGNQPQHF.

The V and J genes are TRBV4-1 and TRBJ1-1, with TRBD1 as a possible D gene (5 bases). Germline V lookup: CDR1 MGHRA, CDR2 YSYEKL. This CDR3 comprises 17 residues. V lost 1 base, J lost 0 bases, and 15 bases lay in between. The CDR3 DNA sequence: TGCGCCAGCAGCCAAGCCCGGACAAGACATATGAACACTGAAGCTTTCTTT. It translates to CASSQARTRHMNTEAFF.

J is TRBJ2-1 and V is TRBV30, with 10 bases identical to TRBD2. V lost 8 bases to trimming and J lost 4 bases; unmatched junction nucleotides: 11. The CDR3 is 15 amino acids. Germline V gene data show CDR1 as GTSNPN and CDR2 as SVGIG (reference sequence). CDR3: CATTRPGLAYNEQFF. In DNA, the CDR3 is TGTGCCACCACAAGACCGGGACTAGCGTACAATGAGCAGTTCTTC.

The chain's CDR3 is CASSEILGLNTEAFF. The DNA for the CDR3 is TGTGCCAGCAGTGAGATCCTGGGCCTGAACACTGAAGCTTTCTTT. The rearrangement joins TRBV6-1 to TRBJ1-1; no clear D. Germline CDR1 reads MNHNS; CDR2 reads SASEGT. The CDR3 length is 15 residues. Trimming took 3 bases from V and 0 from J, leaving 11 bases between them.

This chain links TRBV28 with TRBJ2-7; D possibly corresponds to TRBD2 (7 bases). With 0 bases removed from V and 9 bases from J, the gap between germline ends came to 24 bases. CDR1 is MDHEN, CDR2 SYDVKM, per germline. The CDR3 has 17 residues. CDR3 amino acids: CASSLWGARTRGLGQYF. DNA for the CDR3: TGTGCCAGCAGTTTATGGGGGGCTCGGACTAGGGGCCTGGGGCAGTACTTC.

CDR3 in DNA: TGTGCCACCAGTGATGGGGTGCGGAACACTGAAGCTTTCTTT. This codes for CATSDGVRNTEAFF. The V gene is TRBV24-1, the J gene TRBJ1-1; D unresolved. The germline V and J ends were trimmed by 3 bases and 1 base, with 8 bases remaining between them. Germline CDR1 is KGHDR and CDR2 is SFDVKD. This CDR3 is built from 14 residues.

The chain couples TRBV11-2 to TRBJ2-1, with TRBD2 identical over 9 bases. The CDR3 length is 17 residues. Germline loops: CDR1 SGHAT, CDR2 FQNNGV. The V segment lost 6 bases and the J segment 6 bases; nucleotides outside the gene matches: 15. This CDR3 reads CASRQGGGRASLNEQFF. CDR3 in DNA: TGTGCCAGCAGGCAAGGGGGCGGGAGGGCCTCTCTCAATGAGCAGTTCTTC.

This clone has only one observation. The chain employs TRBV28 and TRBJ1-1, with a possible D match to TRBD1 (6 bases). The CDR3 sequence is 13 residues long. Trimming took off 6 bases at V and 7 bases at J, with 15 bases between the two ends. Germline V gives CDR1 MDHEN, CDR2 SYDVKM. CDR3 protein: CASREQGKDEAFF. The DNA of the CDR3 is TGTGCCAGCAGAGAACAGGGTAAAGATGAAGCTTTCTTT. Full variable domain (outside the CDR3, taken from reference TRBV28 and TRBJ1-1): DVKVTQSSRYLVKRTGEKVFLECVQDMDHENMFWYRQDPGLGLRLIYFSYDVKMKEKGDIPEGYSVSREKKERFSLILESASTNQTSMYLCASREQGKDEAFFGQGTRLTVV.

The rearrangement links TRBV27 to TRBJ2-7; 9 bases align to TRBD2. This CDR3 comprises 15 residues. The V gene's germline CDR1 is MNHEY and CDR2 SMNVEV (reference sequence). Unmatched junction bases numbered 7, after V lost 5 bases and J lost 2 bases. Here the CDR3 DNA reads TGTGCCAGCAGTCCCAGGACTAGCGACCCCTACGAGCAGTACTTC. It is translated as CASSPRTSDPYEQYF.

This clone occurred once. The chain uses TRBV28 and TRBJ2-7, with 10 bases lining up with TRBD2. The germline V gene has CDR1 MDHEN and CDR2 SYDVKM. J was trimmed by 6 bases and V by 6 bases; bases with no gene match: 11. The CDR3 loop spans 15 amino acids. For the CDR3, the DNA is TGTGCCAGCAGCCCCTGGACTAGCGGCGGTGGCGAGCAGTACTTC. Protein: CASSPWTSGGGEQYF. Together with reference TRBV28 and TRBJ2-7, the CDR3 gives the full variable domain: DVKVTQSSRYLVKRTGEKVFLECVQDMDHENMFWYRQDPGLGLRLIYFSYDVKMKEKGDIPEGYSVSREKKERFSLILESASTNQTSMYLCASSPWTSGGGEQYFGPGTRLTVT.

The gene calls are TRBV15 and TRBJ1-6; a possible D gene is TRBD1 (6 bases). The germline gives CDR1 LNHNV, CDR2 YYDKDF (reference sequence). This CDR3 region has 17 residues. Trimming took off 5 bases at V and 2 bases at J, with 16 bases between the two ends. CDR3 amino acids: CATSGSRGAAYNSPLHF. In DNA, the CDR3 is TGTGCCACCAGCGGGAGTCGGGGGGCGGCCTATAATTCACCCCTCCACTTT. The full variable domain, in which reference TRBV15 and TRBJ1-6 provide the parts outside the CDR3, is DAMVIQNPRYQVTQFGKPVTLSCSQTLNHNVMYWYQQKSSQAPKLLFHYYDKDFNNEADTPDNFQSRRPNTSFCFLDIRSPGLGDTAMYLCATSGSRGAAYNSPLHFGNGTRLTVT.